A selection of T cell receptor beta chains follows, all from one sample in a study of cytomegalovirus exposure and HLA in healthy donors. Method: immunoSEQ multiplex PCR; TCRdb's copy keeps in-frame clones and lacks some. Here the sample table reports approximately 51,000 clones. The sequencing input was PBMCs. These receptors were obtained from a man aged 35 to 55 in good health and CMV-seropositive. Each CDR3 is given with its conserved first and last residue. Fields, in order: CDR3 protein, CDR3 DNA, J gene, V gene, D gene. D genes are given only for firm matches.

cdr3_aa: CASSLGTGPYEQYF; cdr3_nt: TGTGCCAGCAGCTTAGGGACAGGCCCCTACGAGCAGTACTTC; j_call: TRBJ2-7; v_call: TRBV7-2; d_call: TRBD1
cdr3_aa: CASSVAPRGNSYNEQFF; cdr3_nt: TGTGCCAGCAGCGTAGCCCCACGGGGGAACTCCTACAATGAGCAGTTCTTC; j_call: TRBJ2-1; v_call: TRBV9; d_call: .
cdr3_aa: CASRPRTVRGMTEAFF; cdr3_nt: TGTGCCAGCAGACCGAGGACAGTGCGAGGAATGACTGAAGCTTTCTTT; j_call: TRBJ1-1; v_call: TRBV25-1; d_call: .
cdr3_aa: CASSSPTGQLNSPLHF; cdr3_nt: TGTGCCAGCAGTTCCCCTACAGGACAGCTAAATTCACCCCTCCACTTT; j_call: TRBJ1-6; v_call: TRBV28; d_call: .
cdr3_aa: CSALGTGGKGNQPQHF; cdr3_nt: TGCAGCGCCCTCGGGACAGGGGGCAAGGGCAATCAGCCCCAGCATTTT; j_call: TRBJ1-5; v_call: TRBV29-1; d_call: TRBD1
cdr3_aa: CASSLPPETQYF; cdr3_nt: TGTGCCAGCAGTCTCCCCCCCGAGACCCAGTACTTC; j_call: TRBJ2-5; v_call: TRBV28; d_call: .
cdr3_aa: CASSNLDRGYTEAFF; cdr3_nt: TGTGCCAGTAGTAACTTGGACAGGGGCTACACTGAAGCTTTCTTT; j_call: TRBJ1-1; v_call: TRBV19; d_call: TRBD1
cdr3_aa: CASIGGNQPQHF; cdr3_nt: TGTGCCAGCATCGGAGGTAATCAGCCCCAGCATTTT; j_call: TRBJ1-5; v_call: TRBV28; d_call: .
cdr3_aa: CASSETPGQHFNSPLHF; cdr3_nt: TGTGCCAGCAGTGAAACACCGGGACAGCATTTTAATTCACCCCTCCACTTT; j_call: TRBJ1-6; v_call: TRBV2; d_call: TRBD1
cdr3_aa: CASSLSSTGELFF; cdr3_nt: TGCGCCAGCAGCTTGTCGAGCACCGGGGAGCTGTTTTTT; j_call: TRBJ2-2; v_call: TRBV5-1; d_call: .
cdr3_aa: CASSGAAGYTGELFF; cdr3_nt: TGTGCCAGCAGTGGGGCAGCGGGGTACACCGGGGAGCTGTTTTTT; j_call: TRBJ2-2; v_call: TRBV6-5; d_call: TRBD2
cdr3_aa: CASSRDNQETQYF; cdr3_nt: TGTGCCAGCAGCCGGGACAACCAAGAGACCCAGTACTTC; j_call: TRBJ2-5; v_call: TRBV6-1; d_call: .
cdr3_aa: CASSLEAGGDQPQHF; cdr3_nt: TGTGCCAGCAGCTTAGAAGCAGGAGGGGATCAGCCCCAGCATTTT; j_call: TRBJ1-5; v_call: TRBV11-2; d_call: .
cdr3_aa: CASRVSGLALNEQFF; cdr3_nt: TGTGCCAGCAGGGTGTCGGGACTAGCGTTGAATGAGCAGTTCTTC; j_call: TRBJ2-1; v_call: TRBV11-2; d_call: TRBD2
cdr3_aa: CALQGDTRGEQYF; cdr3_nt: TGCGCCCTTCAGGGGGACACTCGAGGAGAGCAGTACTTC; j_call: TRBJ2-7; v_call: TRBV10-2; d_call: TRBD1
cdr3_aa: CASSAQGYNQPQHF; cdr3_nt: TGTGCCAGCAGTGCACAGGGATACAATCAGCCCCAGCATTTT; j_call: TRBJ1-5; v_call: TRBV25-1; d_call: .
cdr3_aa: CAWSRQAYTEAFF; cdr3_nt: TGTGCCTGGAGCCGACAGGCGTACACTGAAGCTTTCTTT; j_call: TRBJ1-1; v_call: TRBV30; d_call: .
cdr3_aa: CASSHEGEAHEQYF; cdr3_nt: TGCGCCAGCAGCCACGAGGGTGAGGCCCACGAGCAGTACTTC; j_call: TRBJ2-7; v_call: TRBV4-1; d_call: .
cdr3_aa: CASSLWTSGDRETQYF; cdr3_nt: TGTGCCAGCAGCCTCTGGACTAGCGGGGATCGGGAGACCCAGTACTTC; j_call: TRBJ2-5; v_call: TRBV5-8; d_call: TRBD2
cdr3_aa: CATGPQASGSLGTDTQYF; cdr3_nt: TGTGCCACCGGCCCGCAGGCTAGCGGGAGTTTGGGCACAGATACGCAGTATTTT; j_call: TRBJ2-3; v_call: TRBV10-3; d_call: TRBD2
cdr3_aa: CAWSRDRGYNEQFF; cdr3_nt: TGTGCCTGGAGTCGCGACAGGGGCTACAATGAGCAGTTCTTC; j_call: TRBJ2-1; v_call: TRBV30; d_call: TRBD1
cdr3_aa: CAIQGADSETQYF; cdr3_nt: TGTGCCATACAGGGGGCGGACTCGGAGACCCAGTACTTC; j_call: TRBJ2-5; v_call: TRBV28; d_call: TRBD1
cdr3_aa: CASSPRGTFATNEKLFF; cdr3_nt: TGTGCCAGCTCACCCAGAGGGACTTTTGCAACTAATGAAAAACTGTTTTTT; j_call: TRBJ1-4; v_call: TRBV18; d_call: .
cdr3_aa: CASSVAGVNTQYF; cdr3_nt: TGTGCCAGCAGCGTAGCAGGGGTAAATACGCAGTATTTT; j_call: TRBJ2-3; v_call: TRBV9; d_call: .
cdr3_aa: CASSAQGLASYEQYF; cdr3_nt: TGTGCCAGCAGCGCCCAAGGGCTAGCGTCCTACGAGCAGTACTTC; j_call: TRBJ2-7; v_call: TRBV9; d_call: .
cdr3_aa: CASSSGTDYNEQFF; cdr3_nt: TGTGCCAGCTCTTCCGGGACAGATTACAATGAGCAGTTCTTC; j_call: TRBJ2-1; v_call: TRBV9; d_call: TRBD1
cdr3_aa: CASSYRGNQPQHF; cdr3_nt: TGTGCCAGCAGTTATAGAGGGAATCAGCCCCAGCATTTT; j_call: TRBJ1-5; v_call: TRBV6-5; d_call: .
cdr3_aa: CASSLGGTGELFF; cdr3_nt: TGTGCCAGCAGCTTAGGCGGGACCGGGGAGCTGTTTTTT; j_call: TRBJ2-2; v_call: TRBV7-6; d_call: .
cdr3_aa: CASTLPAGIGNTIYF; cdr3_nt: TGTGCCAGCACCCTCCCCGCAGGGATCGGAAACACCATATATTTT; j_call: TRBJ1-3; v_call: TRBV28; d_call: .
cdr3_aa: CASSPSVTVYGYTF; cdr3_nt: TGTGCCAGCAGCCCCTCAGTGACAGTCTATGGCTACACCTTC; j_call: TRBJ1-2; v_call: TRBV7-6; d_call: .
cdr3_aa: CASSVASGTSGAQETQYF; cdr3_nt: TGTGCCAGCAGCGTAGCATCCGGGACTAGCGGGGCTCAAGAGACCCAGTACTTC; j_call: TRBJ2-5; v_call: TRBV9; d_call: TRBD2
cdr3_aa: CASSGEDTGYQTQYF; cdr3_nt: TGTGCCAGCAGCGGAGAGGACACTGGTTATCAGACCCAGTACTTC; j_call: TRBJ2-5; v_call: TRBV7-9; d_call: .
cdr3_aa: CASSFTSGGDLTTGELFF; cdr3_nt: TGCGCCAGCAGCTTTACTAGCGGGGGGGATCTCACCACCGGGGAGCTGTTTTTT; j_call: TRBJ2-2; v_call: TRBV5-1; d_call: TRBD2
cdr3_aa: CASSGQGRSYEQYF; cdr3_nt: TGTGCCAGCAGTGGACAGGGAAGGTCCTACGAGCAGTACTTC; j_call: TRBJ2-7; v_call: TRBV6-5; d_call: TRBD1
cdr3_aa: CASSILIRGARNSPLHF; cdr3_nt: TGTGCCAGTAGTATCTTAATCAGGGGCGCAAGGAATTCACCCCTCCACTTT; j_call: TRBJ1-6; v_call: TRBV19; d_call: .
cdr3_aa: CASSLGTSGSNEQFF; cdr3_nt: TGTGCCAGCAGCTTAGGAACTAGCGGGAGCAATGAGCAGTTCTTC; j_call: TRBJ2-1; v_call: TRBV7-9; d_call: TRBD2
cdr3_aa: CASSHGTGGLAGELFF; cdr3_nt: TGTGCCAGCAGCCATGGGACAGGGGGCCTGGCCGGGGAGCTGTTTTTT; j_call: TRBJ2-2; v_call: TRBV11-2; d_call: TRBD1
cdr3_aa: CASSEGQGAYEQYF; cdr3_nt: TGTGCCAGCTCGGAAGGACAGGGGGCCTACGAGCAGTACTTC; j_call: TRBJ2-7; v_call: TRBV18; d_call: TRBD1
cdr3_aa: CATARGMIDYGYTF; cdr3_nt: TGTGCCACGGCCAGGGGGATGATTGATTATGGCTACACCTTC; j_call: TRBJ1-2; v_call: TRBV19; d_call: TRBD1
cdr3_aa: CASSRDNQETQYF; cdr3_nt: TGTGCCAGCAGTCGGGACAACCAAGAGACCCAGTACTTC; j_call: TRBJ2-5; v_call: TRBV6-1; d_call: .
cdr3_aa: CSVTGILSGNTIYF; cdr3_nt: TGCAGCGTAACAGGGATTCTCTCTGGAAACACCATATATTTT; j_call: TRBJ1-3; v_call: TRBV29-1; d_call: .
cdr3_aa: CASSQELGGAYNEQFF; cdr3_nt: TGTGCCAGCAGCCAAGAACTAGGGGGGGCCTACAATGAGCAGTTCTTC; j_call: TRBJ2-1; v_call: TRBV4-2; d_call: .
cdr3_aa: CASSSGTTLYNEQFF; cdr3_nt: TGTGCCAGTAGTTCCGGGACTACCTTATACAATGAGCAGTTCTTC; j_call: TRBJ2-1; v_call: TRBV19; d_call: TRBD2
cdr3_aa: CASSLTGGYTEAFF; cdr3_nt: TGTGCCAGCAGCTTAACAGGGGGCTACACTGAAGCTTTCTTT; j_call: TRBJ1-1; v_call: TRBV7-3; d_call: TRBD1
cdr3_aa: CASSVREVKDTQYF; cdr3_nt: TGTGCCAGCAGTGTTAGGGAGGTGAAGGATACGCAGTATTTT; j_call: TRBJ2-3; v_call: TRBV25-1; d_call: .